This T cell receptor beta chain originates from a study of T cell repertoires in cytomegalovirus infection. Each CDR3 protein is one row after TCRdb ran MiXCR on the reads. The sample includes 450,000 to 550,000 distinct CDR3 sequences, about 42% of them seen just once. The V end was cut by 0 bases, the J end by 3 bases, with 12 bases between. The CDR3 has 15 residues. In germline, CDR1 is MNHEY, CDR2 SVGEGT. A note on this clonotype: What it recognizes is unknown.

The TCR originated in a human donor in good health (CMV status not recorded). Some clones in this sample may be carry-over from other donors' samples. The rearrangement uses TRBV6-2 or TRBV6-3 and TRBJ2-7, with D unresolved. The sample here was cultured PBMCs, taken from culture after CMV antigen stimulation. CDR3 DNA sequence: TGTGCCAGCAGTTACTCGGGCTTAAGAGACTACGAGCAGTACTTC. This sequence encodes CASSYSGLRDYEQYF.